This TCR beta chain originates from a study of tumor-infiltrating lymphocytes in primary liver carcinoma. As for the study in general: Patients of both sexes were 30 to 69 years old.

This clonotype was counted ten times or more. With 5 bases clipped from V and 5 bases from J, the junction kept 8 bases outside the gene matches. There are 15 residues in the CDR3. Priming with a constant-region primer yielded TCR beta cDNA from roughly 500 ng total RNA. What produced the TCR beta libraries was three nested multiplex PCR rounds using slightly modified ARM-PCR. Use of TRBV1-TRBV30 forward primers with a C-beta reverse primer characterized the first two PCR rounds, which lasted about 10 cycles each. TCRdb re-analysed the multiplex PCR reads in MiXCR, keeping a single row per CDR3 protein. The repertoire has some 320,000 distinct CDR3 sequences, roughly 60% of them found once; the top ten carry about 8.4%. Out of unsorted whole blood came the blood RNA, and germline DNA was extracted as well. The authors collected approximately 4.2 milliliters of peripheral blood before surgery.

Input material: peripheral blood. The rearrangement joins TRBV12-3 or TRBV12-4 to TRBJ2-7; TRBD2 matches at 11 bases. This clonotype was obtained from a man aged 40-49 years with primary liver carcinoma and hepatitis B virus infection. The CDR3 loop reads CASSPPGTSGHEQYF. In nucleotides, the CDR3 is TGTGCCAGCAGTCCCCCCGGGACTAGCGGACACGAGCAGTACTTC.